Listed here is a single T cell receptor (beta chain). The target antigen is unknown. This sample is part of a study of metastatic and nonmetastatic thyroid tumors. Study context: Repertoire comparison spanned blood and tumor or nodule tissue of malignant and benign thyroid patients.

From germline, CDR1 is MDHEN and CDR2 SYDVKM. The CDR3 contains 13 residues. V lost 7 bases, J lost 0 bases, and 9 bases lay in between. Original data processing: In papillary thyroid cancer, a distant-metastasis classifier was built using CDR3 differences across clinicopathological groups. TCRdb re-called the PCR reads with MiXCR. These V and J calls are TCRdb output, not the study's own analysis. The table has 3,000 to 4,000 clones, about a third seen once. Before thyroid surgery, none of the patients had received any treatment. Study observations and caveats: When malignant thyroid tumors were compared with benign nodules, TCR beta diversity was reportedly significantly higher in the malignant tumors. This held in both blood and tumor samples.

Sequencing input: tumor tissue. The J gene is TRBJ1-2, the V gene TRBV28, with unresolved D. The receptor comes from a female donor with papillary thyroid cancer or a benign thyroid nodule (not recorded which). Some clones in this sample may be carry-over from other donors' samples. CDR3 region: CASNEGTNYGYTF. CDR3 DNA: TGTGCCAGCAATGAGGGAACTAACTATGGCTACACCTTC.